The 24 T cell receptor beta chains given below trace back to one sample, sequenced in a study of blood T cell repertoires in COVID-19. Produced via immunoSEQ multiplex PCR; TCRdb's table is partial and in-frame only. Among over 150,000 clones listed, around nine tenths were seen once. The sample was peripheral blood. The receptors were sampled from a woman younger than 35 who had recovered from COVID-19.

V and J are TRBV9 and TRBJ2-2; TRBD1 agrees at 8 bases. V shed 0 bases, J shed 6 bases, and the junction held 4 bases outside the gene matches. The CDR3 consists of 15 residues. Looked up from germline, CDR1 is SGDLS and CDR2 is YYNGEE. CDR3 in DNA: TGTGCCAGCAGCGTAGTGGACAGGGAGGCCGGGGAGCTGTTTTTT. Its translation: CASSVVDREAGELFF.

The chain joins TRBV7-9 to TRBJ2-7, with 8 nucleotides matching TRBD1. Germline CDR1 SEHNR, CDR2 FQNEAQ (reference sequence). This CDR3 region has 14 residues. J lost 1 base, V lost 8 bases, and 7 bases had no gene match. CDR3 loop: CASDPGQASYEQYF. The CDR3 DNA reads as TGTGCCAGCGACCCGGGACAGGCTTCCTACGAGCAGTACTTC.

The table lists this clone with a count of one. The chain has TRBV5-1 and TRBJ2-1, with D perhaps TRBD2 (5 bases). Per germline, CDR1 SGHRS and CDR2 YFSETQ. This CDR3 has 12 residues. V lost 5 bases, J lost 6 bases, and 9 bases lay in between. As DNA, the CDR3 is TGCGCCAGCAGGGGCGGGCCCAATGAGCAGTTCTTC. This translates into CASRGGPNEQFF.

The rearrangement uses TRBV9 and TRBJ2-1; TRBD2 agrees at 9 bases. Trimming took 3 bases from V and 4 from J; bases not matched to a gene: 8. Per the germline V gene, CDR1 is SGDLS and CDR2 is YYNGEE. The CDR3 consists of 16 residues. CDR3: CASSGRSGGNYNEQFF. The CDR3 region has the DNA TGTGCCAGCAGCGGACGTAGCGGGGGCAATTACAATGAGCAGTTCTTC.

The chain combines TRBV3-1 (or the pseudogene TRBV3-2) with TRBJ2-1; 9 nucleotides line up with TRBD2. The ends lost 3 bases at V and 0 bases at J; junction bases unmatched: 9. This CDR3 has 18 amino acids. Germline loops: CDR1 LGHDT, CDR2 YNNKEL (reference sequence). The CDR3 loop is CASSQGTSGLSSYNEQFF. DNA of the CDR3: TGTGCCAGCAGCCAGGGTACTAGCGGGTTGAGCTCCTACAATGAGCAGTTCTTC.

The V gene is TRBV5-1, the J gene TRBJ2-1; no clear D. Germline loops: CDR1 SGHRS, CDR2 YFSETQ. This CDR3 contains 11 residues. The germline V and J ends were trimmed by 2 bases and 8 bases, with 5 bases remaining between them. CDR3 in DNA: TGCGCCAGCAGCTTATCATATGAGCAGTTCTTC. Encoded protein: CASSLSYEQFF.

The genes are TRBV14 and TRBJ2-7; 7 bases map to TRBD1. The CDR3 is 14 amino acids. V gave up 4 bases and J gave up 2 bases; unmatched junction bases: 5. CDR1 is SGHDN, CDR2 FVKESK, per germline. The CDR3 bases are TGTGCCAGCAGCCTTCGGGGACAGCCCTACGAGCAGTACTTC. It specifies CASSLRGQPYEQYF.

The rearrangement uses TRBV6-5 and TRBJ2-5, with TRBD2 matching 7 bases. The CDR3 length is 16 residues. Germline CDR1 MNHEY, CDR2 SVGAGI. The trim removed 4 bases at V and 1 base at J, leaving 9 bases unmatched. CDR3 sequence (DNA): TGTGCCAGCAGTTTGGACTGGGGGAGGGCCCAAGAGACCCAGTACTTC. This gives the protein CASSLDWGRAQETQYF.

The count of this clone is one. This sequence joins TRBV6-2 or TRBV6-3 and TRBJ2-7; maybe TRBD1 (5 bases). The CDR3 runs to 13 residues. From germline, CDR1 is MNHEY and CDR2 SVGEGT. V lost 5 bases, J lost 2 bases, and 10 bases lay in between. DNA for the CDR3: TGTGCCAGCAGTAAGACAGAGACCTACGAGCAGTACTTC. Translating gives CASSKTETYEQYF.

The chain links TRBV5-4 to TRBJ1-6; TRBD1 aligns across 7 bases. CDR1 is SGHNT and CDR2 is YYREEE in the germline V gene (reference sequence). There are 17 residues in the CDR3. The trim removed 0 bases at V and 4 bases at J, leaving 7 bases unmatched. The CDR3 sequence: CASSLGRGTSYNSPLHF. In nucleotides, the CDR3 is TGTGCCAGCAGCTTGGGCAGGGGGACCAGTTATAATTCACCCCTCCACTTT.

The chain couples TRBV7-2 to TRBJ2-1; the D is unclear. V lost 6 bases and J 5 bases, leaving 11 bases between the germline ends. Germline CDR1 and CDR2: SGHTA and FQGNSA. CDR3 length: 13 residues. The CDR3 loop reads CASRLSQNNEQFF. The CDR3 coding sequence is TGTGCCAGCAGACTTAGCCAGAACAATGAGCAGTTCTTC. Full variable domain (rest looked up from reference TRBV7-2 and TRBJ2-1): GAGVSQSPSNKVTEKGKDVELRCDPISGHTALYWYRQSLGQGLEFLIYFQGNSAPDKSGLPSDRFSAERTGGSVSTLTIQRTQQEDSAVYLCASRLSQNNEQFFGPGTRLTVL.

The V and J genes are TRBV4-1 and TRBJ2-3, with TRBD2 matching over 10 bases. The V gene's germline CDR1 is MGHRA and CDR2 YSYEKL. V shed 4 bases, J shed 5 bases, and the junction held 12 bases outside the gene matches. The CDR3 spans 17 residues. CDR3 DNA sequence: TGCGCCAGCAGCCGACGGACTAGCGGAGAGGATGAAGATACGCAGTATTTT. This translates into CASSRRTSGEDEDTQYF.

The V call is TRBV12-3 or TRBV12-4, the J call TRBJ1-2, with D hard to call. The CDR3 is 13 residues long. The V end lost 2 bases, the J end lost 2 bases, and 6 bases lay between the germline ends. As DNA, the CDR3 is TGTGCCAGCAGTTTACAGGAAAACTATGGCTACACCTTC. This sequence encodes CASSLQENYGYTF.

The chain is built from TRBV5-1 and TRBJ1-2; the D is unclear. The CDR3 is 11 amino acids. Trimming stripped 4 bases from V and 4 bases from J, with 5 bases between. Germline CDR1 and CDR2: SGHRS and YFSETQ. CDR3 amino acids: CASSASYGYTF. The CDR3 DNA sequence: TGCGCCAGCAGCGCCAGCTATGGCTACACCTTC.

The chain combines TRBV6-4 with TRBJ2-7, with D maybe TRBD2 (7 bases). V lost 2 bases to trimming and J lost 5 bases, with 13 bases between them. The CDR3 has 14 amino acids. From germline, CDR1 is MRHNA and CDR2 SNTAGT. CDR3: CASSDGGGIDEQYV. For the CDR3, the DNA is TGTGCCAGCAGTGACGGGGGGGGCATCGACGAGCAGTACGTC.

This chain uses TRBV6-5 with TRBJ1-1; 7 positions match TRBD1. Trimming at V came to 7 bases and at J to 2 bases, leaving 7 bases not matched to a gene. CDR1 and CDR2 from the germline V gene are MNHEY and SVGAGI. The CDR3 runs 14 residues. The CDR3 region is CASTRDSLNTEAFF. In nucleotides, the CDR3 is TGTGCCAGCACCCGGGACAGCTTAAACACTGAAGCTTTCTTT.

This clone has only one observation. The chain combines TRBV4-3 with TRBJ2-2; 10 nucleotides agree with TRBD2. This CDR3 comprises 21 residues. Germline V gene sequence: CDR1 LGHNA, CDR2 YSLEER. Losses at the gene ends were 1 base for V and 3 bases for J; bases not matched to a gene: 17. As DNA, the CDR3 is TGCGCCAGCAGCCAAGCGTCCCCCCATTTAGCGGGAGGCGGGGACACCGGGGAGCTGTTTTTT. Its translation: CASSQASPHLAGGGDTGELFF.

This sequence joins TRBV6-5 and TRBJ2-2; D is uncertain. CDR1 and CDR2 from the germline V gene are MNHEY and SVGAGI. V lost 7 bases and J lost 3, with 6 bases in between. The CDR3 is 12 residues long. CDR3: CASKRYTGELFF. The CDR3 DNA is TGTGCCAGCAAGAGGTACACCGGGGAGCTGTTTTTT.

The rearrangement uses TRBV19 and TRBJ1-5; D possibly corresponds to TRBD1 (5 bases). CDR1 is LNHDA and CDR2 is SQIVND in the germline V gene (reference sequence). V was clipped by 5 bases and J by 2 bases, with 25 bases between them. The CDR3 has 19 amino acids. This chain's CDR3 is CASSGLQKEGWGGNQPQHF. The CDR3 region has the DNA TGTGCCAGTAGTGGATTACAGAAGGAGGGATGGGGGGGCAATCAGCCCCAGCATTTT.

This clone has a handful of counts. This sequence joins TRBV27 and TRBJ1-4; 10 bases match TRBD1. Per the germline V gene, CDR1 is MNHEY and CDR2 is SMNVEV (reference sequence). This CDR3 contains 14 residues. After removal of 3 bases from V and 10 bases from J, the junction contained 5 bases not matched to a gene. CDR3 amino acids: CASSFRDRGGKLFF. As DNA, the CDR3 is TGTGCCAGCAGTTTCCGGGACAGGGGAGGAAAACTGTTTTTT.

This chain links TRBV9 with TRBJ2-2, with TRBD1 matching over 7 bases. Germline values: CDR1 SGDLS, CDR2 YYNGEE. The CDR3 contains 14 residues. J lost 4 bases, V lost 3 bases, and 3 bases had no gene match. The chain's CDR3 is CASSANRGTGELFF. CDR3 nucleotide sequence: TGTGCCAGCAGCGCAAACAGGGGCACCGGGGAGCTGTTTTTT.

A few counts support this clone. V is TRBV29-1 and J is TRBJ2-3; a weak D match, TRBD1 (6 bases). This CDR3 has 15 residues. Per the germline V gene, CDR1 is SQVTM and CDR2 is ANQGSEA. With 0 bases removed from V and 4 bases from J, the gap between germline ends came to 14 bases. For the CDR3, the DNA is TGCAGCGTTGAAGATCTATACAGGGAGTCAGATACGCAGTATTTT. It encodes CSVEDLYRESDTQYF.

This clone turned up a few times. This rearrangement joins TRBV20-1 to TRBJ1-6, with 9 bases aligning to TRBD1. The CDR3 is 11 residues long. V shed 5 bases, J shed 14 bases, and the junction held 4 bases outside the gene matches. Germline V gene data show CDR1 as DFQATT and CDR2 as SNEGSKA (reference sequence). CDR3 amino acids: CSAGTGNTLHF. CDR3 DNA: TGCAGTGCTGGGACAGGGAATACCCTCCACTTT.

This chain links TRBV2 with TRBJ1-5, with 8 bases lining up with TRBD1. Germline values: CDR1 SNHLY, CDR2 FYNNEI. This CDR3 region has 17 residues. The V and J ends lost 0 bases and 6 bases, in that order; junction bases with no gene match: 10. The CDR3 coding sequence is TGTGCCAGCAGTGAAGCCAGGGGGCGCGGGTTTTCTCAGCCCCAGCATTTT. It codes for CASSEARGRGFSQPQHF.